A selection of T cell receptor beta chains follows, all from one sample in a study of graft-versus-host responses after intestinal transplantation. The assay was immunoSEQ multiplex PCR, and TCRdb's table has in-frame clones only and misses some. This table holds about 25,000 clones, around 94% found once. Sequenced here: PBMCs, sampled approximately 32 days after intestinal transplant. The receptors originated from a human patient who received an intestinal transplant, so some T cells may come from the graft donor. CDR3s include the opening cysteine and the closing phenylalanine or tryptophan. A D gene is named only where the DNA matches it firmly. Clone size is given for some rows only: seen once, a few or many times, or a class if the clone is expanded.

j_gene: TRBJ2-5
abundance: NA
v_gene: TRBV4-1
d_gene: TRBD2
CDR3nt: TGCGCCAGCAGCCACCTGGGACGCGGGGGGGCCGAGACCCAGTACTTC
CDR3aa: CASSHLGRGGAETQYF

j_gene: TRBJ2-5
abundance: NA
v_gene: TRBV9
d_gene: NA
CDR3nt: TGTGCCAGCAGCGTAGAAGGAGGGAGCTTGGAGACCCAGTACTTC
CDR3aa: CASSVEGGSLETQYF

j_gene: TRBJ2-1
abundance: few
v_gene: TRBV7-3
d_gene: NA
CDR3nt: TGTGCCAGCAGCCTCAGTATAGGTGAGCAGTTCTTC
CDR3aa: CASSLSIGEQFF

j_gene: TRBJ2-3
abundance: NA
v_gene: TRBV7-2
d_gene: NA
CDR3nt: TGTGCCAGCAGGCCTCCGGGGACCACCACAGATACGCAGTATTTT
CDR3aa: CASRPPGTTTDTQYF

j_gene: TRBJ1-1
abundance: NA
v_gene: TRBV30
d_gene: NA
CDR3nt: TGTGCCGGCGGGTACGGGAACACTGAAGCTTTCTTT
CDR3aa: CAGGYGNTEAFF

j_gene: TRBJ1-1
abundance: NA
v_gene: TRBV5-1
d_gene: TRBD1
CDR3nt: TGCGCCAGCAGCTTGGCCCCCGGGACAGACAATGGGGCTTTCTTT
CDR3aa: CASSLAPGTDNGAFF

j_gene: TRBJ2-2
abundance: NA
v_gene: TRBV7-6
d_gene: TRBD2
CDR3nt: TGTGCCAGCAGCTTATTAGCGGGGGTTAACACCGGGGAGCTGTTTTTT
CDR3aa: CASSLLAGVNTGELFF

j_gene: TRBJ1-1
abundance: NA
v_gene: TRBV19
d_gene: NA
CDR3nt: TGTGCCAGTAGTATACGGGGGGCCGGCACTGAAGCTTTCTTT
CDR3aa: CASSIRGAGTEAFF

j_gene: TRBJ1-2
abundance: NA
v_gene: TRBV9
d_gene: NA
CDR3nt: TGTGCCAGCAGCGTAGATGGGGAAAACTATGGCTACACCTTC
CDR3aa: CASSVDGENYGYTF

j_gene: TRBJ1-5
abundance: NA
v_gene: TRBV5-6
d_gene: TRBD1
CDR3nt: TGTGCCAGCAGCTTATCGACAGGGTTTTTTGGTCAGCCCCAGCATTTT
CDR3aa: CASSLSTGFFGQPQHF

j_gene: TRBJ1-1
abundance: NA
v_gene: TRBV4-1
d_gene: NA
CDR3nt: TGCGCCAGCAGCCAAGGAGGGGTCGCGAACACTGAAGCTTTCTTT
CDR3aa: CASSQGGVANTEAFF

j_gene: TRBJ2-5
abundance: NA
v_gene: TRBV7-6
d_gene: TRBD1
CDR3nt: TGTGCCAGCAGCTTAGTCTCCAGGGGGCTAGAGCAGTACTTC
CDR3aa: CASSLVSRGLEQYF

j_gene: TRBJ2-7
abundance: once
v_gene: TRBV5-1
d_gene: NA
CDR3nt: TGCGCCAGCAGCTTCGAGCCAGGGAGGTACTACGAGCAGTACTTC
CDR3aa: CASSFEPGRYYEQYF

j_gene: TRBJ2-1
abundance: NA
v_gene: TRBV2
d_gene: NA
CDR3nt: TGTGCCAGCAGTTTAGCGGCGGGCTCCTACAATGAGCAGTTCTTC
CDR3aa: CASSLAAGSYNEQFF

j_gene: TRBJ2-3
abundance: NA
v_gene: TRBV7-2
d_gene: TRBD2
CDR3nt: TGTGCCAGCAGCTTACAGCTAGCGGGAGAGGGCACAGATACGCAGTATTTT
CDR3aa: CASSLQLAGEGTDTQYF

j_gene: TRBJ2-7
abundance: NA
v_gene: TRBV4-1
d_gene: TRBD2
CDR3nt: TGCGCCAGCAGCCAACCCGGACTAGCGGGAGGTAGGGAGCAGTACTTC
CDR3aa: CASSQPGLAGGREQYF

j_gene: TRBJ1-3
abundance: once
v_gene: TRBV5-6
d_gene: NA
CDR3nt: TGTGCCAGCAGCTTGTTATCAGAGGTGCATGGAAACACCATATATTTT
CDR3aa: CASSLLSEVHGNTIYF

j_gene: TRBJ2-1
abundance: NA
v_gene: TRBV27
d_gene: NA
CDR3nt: TGTGCCAGCAGTTTCGGTACAATGAATGAGCAGTTCTTC
CDR3aa: CASSFGTMNEQFF

j_gene: TRBJ2-1
abundance: NA
v_gene: TRBV9
d_gene: NA
CDR3nt: TGTGCCAGCAGCGTCGGCGGGAATGGCTACAATGAGCAGTTCTTC
CDR3aa: CASSVGGNGYNEQFF

j_gene: TRBJ1-6
abundance: NA
v_gene: TRBV4-1
d_gene: NA
CDR3nt: TGCGCCAGCAGCTACAGGGTTAATTCACCCCTCCACTTT
CDR3aa: CASSYRVNSPLHF